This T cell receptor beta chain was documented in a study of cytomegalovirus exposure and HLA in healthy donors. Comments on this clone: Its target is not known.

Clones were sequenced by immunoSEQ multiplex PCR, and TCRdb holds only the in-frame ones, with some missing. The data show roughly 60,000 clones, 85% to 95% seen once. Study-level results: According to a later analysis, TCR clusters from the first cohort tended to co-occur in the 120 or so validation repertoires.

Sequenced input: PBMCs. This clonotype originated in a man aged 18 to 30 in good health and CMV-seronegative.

Here the CDR3 reads CASSSGLAGGPLNTGELFF. The CDR3 DNA follows: TGTGCCAGCAGCTCGGGACTAGCGGGAGGGCCTTTGAACACCGGGGAGCTGTTTTTT. The chain links TRBV7-9 to TRBJ2-2; 16 nucleotides match TRBD2. CDR3 size: 19 residues. CDR1 and CDR2 from the germline V gene are SEHNR and FQNEAQ (reference sequence). V lost 4 bases, J lost 1 base, and 6 bases stayed unmatched.